This note documents a single T cell receptor (beta chain) sequence. Profiled with immunoSEQ multiplex PCR; TCRdb holds only in-frame clones, not every one. The data hold under 55,000 clones, with around 90% observed a single time. This CDR3 is built from 12 residues. Trimming removed 5 bases at V and 8 bases at J, with 12 bases between. Germline V gene sequence: CDR1 MNHEY, CDR2 SVGAGI. The source of the sample is a study of T cell changes during pregnancy in multiple sclerosis. The chain has TRBV6-5 and TRBJ1-2, with unresolved D. The sequencing sample was made of PBMCs (not recorded whether the cells were cultured). This TCR came from a female donor with multiple sclerosis, enrolled in a pregnancy study. The CDR3 sequence: CASSRGSHGYTF. Here the CDR3 DNA reads TGTGCCAGCAGTCGCGGAAGCCACGGCTACACCTTC.